Sequencing of this T cell receptor (beta chain) was carried out in a study of T-cell reconstitution after alpha-beta-depleted transplantation in children (TCRdb year 2016). A note on the overall study: Using TCR repertoire profiling, the study followed T-cell immune reconstitution in a quantitative way in children after TCRalphabeta/CD19-depleted allogeneic hematopoietic cell transplantation. Overall study results and their limits: The frequencies of hyperexpanded clones fell over the following months, and after one year, T-cell counts and TCRbeta diversity were mostly attributed to newly produced T cells. The apparently early recovery of alphabetaT-cell counts about two months after transplant reportedly depended on only several hundred rapidly expanded clones that came from non-depleted graft cells. The high TCRbeta diversity at day 60 in some patients was ascribed to recipient T cells and intrathymic progenitors that had survived conditioning.

What the treatment or condition label conveys for this sample: allogeneic hematopoietic cell transplantation with graft depleted of TCRalphabeta T cells and CD19 B cells. The children who served as transplant recipients had been given grafts of TCRalphabeta/CD19-depleted allogeneic hematopoietic cells. The library was prepared using PCR. Sequencing instrument: Illumina HiSeq 2500. Molecular barcoding was employed in the preparation of TCR libraries, with unique molecular identifiers being used to normalize TCRbeta repertoire quantification. TCRdb's own reprocessing of the public reads used fastp at Q25 and MiXCR and kept productive beta chains. A single entry per CDR3 protein holds the most common genes and DNA from its merged rows. This sample comprises about 980,000 distinct CDR3 sequences, about 30% of them detected only once. The ten largest clonotypes hold about 28% of the sample. This clonotype has just a few counts. There is no known antigen for this receptor. No base quality values were provided; no much bigger clone lies one nucleotide off.

V and J lose 6 bases and 2 bases, and a span of 9 bases separates them. From its cysteine to its phenylalanine, the CDR3 spans 13 amino acids. Only the CDR3 DNA is retained, 39 bases long and in frame from the first base. This receptor was identified in a boy less than two years old who had a stem cell transplant for SCID, so the T cells may come from the graft donor. The sample was PBMCs, mostly from graft donor cells, taken 360 days after TCRalphabeta/CD19-depleted stem cell transplant. Recombination linked TRBV12-3 or TRBV12-4 to TRBJ2-3, with the D assignment possibly TRBD1 or TRBD2, given 6 matching bases for each. The CDR3 region has the sequence CASRWGATDTQYF. The bases read TGTGCCAGCAGGTGGGGGGCCACAGATACGCAGTATTTT.